The 21 T cell receptor beta chains listed next were all sequenced from one sample in a study of blood T cells in healthy people across ages. Then a second PCR, running roughly 7 to 11 cycles, was carried out with a sample-barcoded 5' primer and a J-beta primer mix. TCRdb analysed the 5' RACE reads with MiXCR anew, one entry per CDR3 protein. The data show about 1.4 million distinct CDR3 sequences, with roughly 64% seen just once and roughly 7% held by the top ten. The sequenced sample was blood. Receptors were obtained from a man younger than 30 in good health.

The count of this clonotype is one. This rearrangement joins TRBV27 to TRBJ2-2, with D possibly matching TRBD2 (6 bases). The CDR3 consists of 17 residues. The V end was cut by 7 bases, the J end by 6 bases, with 24 bases between. CDR1 and CDR2 from the germline V gene are MNHEY and SMNVEV (reference sequence). This chain's CDR3 is CASTLRGPEGQPGELFF. In nucleotides, the CDR3 is TGTGCCAGCACCCTGCGGGGTCCCGAGGGTCAACCCGGGGAGCTGTTTTTT.

V usage is TRBV11-2 and J usage is TRBJ2-5; TRBD2 agrees at 9 bases. Per the germline V gene, CDR1 is SGHAT and CDR2 is FQNNGV. J gave up 3 bases and V 5 bases, and 7 bases lay outside the gene matches. CDR3 size: 15 residues. In DNA form, the CDR3 reads TGTGCCAGCAGCCAAGCCCCTAGCGGGGAAGAGACCCAGTACTTC. Its translation is CASSQAPSGEETQYF.

The chain has TRBV5-1 and TRBJ2-3; D ambiguous. Germline V lookup: CDR1 SGHRS, CDR2 YFSETQ. V lost 0 bases and J 6 bases, leaving 11 bases between the germline ends. This CDR3 comprises 14 residues. The CDR3 loop reads CASSLGVSQDTQYF. The CDR3 nucleotides are TGCGCCAGCAGCTTGGGAGTTAGCCAGGATACGCAGTATTTT. The complete variable domain, with remaining parts taken from reference TRBV5-1 and TRBJ2-3, reads KAGVTQTPRYLIKTRGQQVTLSCSPISGHRSVSWYQQTPGQGLQFLFEYFSETQRNKGNFPGRFSGRQFSNSRSEMNVSTLELGDSALYLCASSLGVSQDTQYFGPGTRLTVL.

The J gene is TRBJ2-2, the V gene TRBV6-1, with 8 bases fitting TRBD1. The length of the CDR3 is 16 residues. V trimming: 7 bases; J trimming: 2 bases; junction bases outside the gene matches: 9. Germline loops: CDR1 MNHNS, CDR2 SASEGT. In DNA form, the CDR3 reads TGTGCCAGCACTCCCCGGACAGGGTTTAACACCGGGGAGCTGTTTTTT. This sequence encodes CASTPRTGFNTGELFF.

The J gene is TRBJ2-7, the V gene TRBV11-3, with D tentatively TRBD2 (5 bases). V was pared by 0 bases and J by 5 bases, with 11 bases between. CDR3 length: 14 amino acids. Germline CDR1 and CDR2: SGHNT and YENEEA. This chain's CDR3 is CASSLDARDHEQYF. In DNA form, the CDR3 reads TGTGCCAGCAGCTTAGACGCGAGGGATCACGAGCAGTACTTC.

The chain combines TRBV7-9 with TRBJ2-5, with no clear D. The germline V gene encodes CDR1 SEHNR and CDR2 FQNEAQ (reference sequence). The CDR3 spans 8 residues. V dropped 8 bases and J dropped 10 bases, with 5 bases sitting between them. As DNA, the CDR3 is TGTGCCAGCGAGGACCAGTACTTC. It encodes CASEDQYF.

The gene calls are TRBV27 and TRBJ2-5, with 10 bases that match TRBD2. The end of the DNA is better explained by TRBJ2-7, so the J call may be wrong. The CDR3 totals 17 residues. Germline V gives CDR1 MNHEY, CDR2 SMNVEV (reference sequence). The CDR3 nucleotides read TGTGCCAGCAGTTTAGTTCGGCTAGCGGGGGCCCAGGGCGAGCAGTACTTC. It encodes CASSLVRLAGAQGEQYF.

In this sample, this clonotype turned up a few times. V is TRBV6-1 and J is TRBJ2-1; 7 bases align to TRBD2. Germline trimming cut 10 bases from V and 4 bases from J; bases unmatched to any gene: 10. CDR1 MNHNS and CDR2 SASEGT come from the germline V gene. The CDR3 is made up of 14 amino acids. The CDR3 region is CATLPGLLYNEQFF. CDR3 nucleotide sequence: TGTGCCACCCTACCGGGACTACTTTACAATGAGCAGTTCTTC.

The chain employs TRBV5-1 and TRBJ1-4; 8 bases are shared with TRBD1. V gave up 4 bases and J gave up 5 bases; unmatched junction bases: 13. This CDR3 is 17 amino acids long. The germline V gene has CDR1 SGHRS and CDR2 YFSETQ. The CDR3: CASSPGQGPLMNEKLFF. CDR3 sequence (DNA): TGCGCCAGCAGCCCAGGACAGGGCCCTCTAATGAATGAAAAACTGTTTTTT.

The V call is TRBV27, the J call TRBJ2-7, with a weak D call TRBD2 (5 bases). V was pared by 5 bases and J by 6 bases, with 14 bases between. CDR3 length: 13 amino acids. Germline values: CDR1 MNHEY, CDR2 SMNVEV (reference sequence). CDR3 nucleotides: TGTGCCAGCAGTGTTACTAAAGGGAGCGAGCAGTACTTC. Translating it yields CASSVTKGSEQYF.

The rearrangement joins TRBV7-9 to TRBJ2-5; TRBD2 aligns across 8 bases. V shed 2 bases, J shed 11 bases, and the junction held 16 bases outside the gene matches. This CDR3 is built from 16 residues. Germline V CDR1 and CDR2: SEHNR, FQNEAQ (reference sequence). The CDR3 DNA sequence: TGTGCCAGCAGCTTATGGGCGGGGGGCTCCTACAATGAGCAGTACTTC. Translating it yields CASSLWAGGSYNEQYF.

The chain couples TRBV6-2 or TRBV6-3 to TRBJ2-2; the D is unclear. Deletions cut 5 bases from V and 6 bases from J, with 7 bases between. CDR3 length: 12 amino acids. CDR1 is MNHEY and CDR2 is SVGEGT in the germline V gene. The CDR3, as DNA: TGTGCCAGCAGTCGTATTTCCGGGGAGCTGTTTTTT. It translates to CASSRISGELFF.

This clonotype was found many times. V usage is TRBV20-1 and J usage is TRBJ2-7, with a weak D call TRBD1 (5 bases). The CDR3 spans 11 residues. Germline CDR1 is DFQATT and CDR2 is SNEGSKA (reference sequence). Trimming removed 6 bases from V and 3 bases from J, with 9 bases in between. CDR3: CSAPDNYEQYF. For the CDR3, the DNA is TGCAGTGCGCCGGACAACTACGAGCAGTACTTC.

The chain combines TRBV6-1 with TRBJ1-5; tentatively, D is TRBD1 (6 bases). The V end was cut by 1 base, the J end by 4 bases, with 20 bases between. CDR1 and CDR2 from the germline V gene are MNHNS and SASEGT. The CDR3 extends over 18 amino acids. For the CDR3, the DNA is TGTGCCAGCAGTGAAGTCCTACAGGGTCCAGTGCTTAATCAGCCCCAGCATTTT. This codes for CASSEVLQGPVLNQPQHF.

The chain combines TRBV11-2 with TRBJ1-2; D is unresolved. V was trimmed by 1 base and J by 3 bases, leaving 18 bases between them. Germline values: CDR1 SGHAT, CDR2 FQNNGV. CDR3 size: 17 residues. CDR3 in amino acids: CASSLVPTPKGDYGYTF. The DNA for the CDR3 is TGTGCCAGCAGCTTAGTACCGACCCCTAAGGGAGACTATGGCTACACCTTC.

This clonotype has a handful of counts. The chain couples TRBV5-5 to TRBJ2-4, with D tentatively TRBD1 (5 bases). The assigned J gene may be wrong: the sequence end matches TRBJ2-7 better. The CDR3 contains 14 residues. Germline CDR1 reads SGHKS; CDR2 reads YYEKEE (reference sequence). The CDR3 here is CASSSDSASYEQYF. The DNA for the CDR3 is TGTGCCAGCAGCTCTGACAGTGCCTCCTACGAGCAGTACTTC.

The chain links TRBV2 to TRBJ1-2, with D possibly TRBD1 on 6 matching bases. CDR3 length equals 16 residues. Looked up from germline, CDR1 is SNHLY and CDR2 is FYNNEI. V shed 3 bases and J shed 8 bases, with 22 bases lying between them. CDR3 bases: TGTGCCAGCAGTGATCGAGCCGCAGGGGATTTAGAGGGCTACACCTTC. It specifies CASSDRAAGDLEGYTF.

The chain carries TRBV7-9 and TRBJ2-3, with D tentatively TRBD1 or TRBD2 (5 bases each). Between the trimmed V and J ends, which lost 0 bases and 6 bases, there was a span of 16 bases. This CDR3 has 16 residues. Germline V gene lookup returns CDR1 SEHNR and CDR2 FQNEAQ (reference sequence). The CDR3 loop reads CASSLALGDGSDTQYF. CDR3 nucleotide sequence: TGTGCCAGCAGCTTAGCTCTGGGGGACGGGTCGGATACGCAGTATTTT.

The chain couples TRBV6-5 to TRBJ2-5; TRBD2 agrees at 8 bases. The end of the DNA aligns better with TRBJ2-7, so the J call may be wrong. Germline CDR1 is MNHEY and CDR2 is SVGAGI. This CDR3 spans 16 amino acids. The CDR3 DNA reads TGTGCCAGCAGTTACTCGACGGCGGGAGGACCCTACGAGCAGTACTTC. This gives the protein CASSYSTAGGPYEQYF.

This sequence joins TRBV4-1 and TRBJ1-6, with a tentative D call TRBD1 (6 bases). With 0 bases removed from V and 2 bases from J, the gap between germline ends came to 8 bases. Germline assignment: CDR1 MGHRA and CDR2 YSYEKL. The CDR3 spans 16 residues. The CDR3 spells CASSQEGGPYNSPLHF. The CDR3 DNA follows: TGCGCCAGCAGCCAAGAAGGGGGGCCCTATAATTCACCCCTCCACTTT.

The rearrangement links TRBV29-1 to TRBJ2-1, with D possibly TRBD2 on 6 matching bases. The CDR3 contains 17 residues. Germline lookup yields CDR1 SQVTM and CDR2 ANQGSEA. Between the trimmed V and J ends, which lost 3 bases and 7 bases, there was a span of 25 bases. The CDR3 sequence: CSVDPIWGDINRNEQFF. The CDR3 nucleotides read TGCAGCGTTGACCCTATATGGGGGGATATTAATAGGAATGAGCAGTTCTTC.